The 18 T cell receptor beta chains below all came from one sample that was sequenced in a study of T cell repertoires in cytomegalovirus infection. Their antigens are not known. One entry per CDR3 protein results from TCRdb running MiXCR on the reads. Among some 270,000 distinct CDR3 sequences listed, less than 25% were seen once. Here the sequenced sample was cultured PBMCs, taken from culture after CMV antigen stimulation. The receptors come from a human donor in good health (CMV status not recorded). Some clones in this sample may be carry-over from other donors' samples.

This clonotype was seen repeatedly, ten times or more. CDR3 DNA: TGTGCCAGCAGCCGGCCCGGGAGCCTGGGATATGGCTACACCTTC. Amino acid sequence: CASSRPGSLGYGYTF. V is TRBV7-2 and J is TRBJ1-2; D is uncertain. The ends were cut back, 5 bases at V and 5 bases at J, with 18 bases in the middle. Germline lookup yields CDR1 SGHTA and CDR2 FQGNSA. The CDR3 runs to 15 residues.

This clonotype was recorded at least ten times. This chain's CDR3 is CASSSHELDPEAFF. Here the CDR3 DNA reads TGTGCCAGCAGCTCCCACGAACTGGACCCTGAAGCTTTCTTT. V usage is TRBV7-8 and J usage is TRBJ1-1; D unresolved. Looked up from germline, CDR1 is SGHVS and CDR2 is FQNEAQ. V was pared by 4 bases and J by 6 bases, with 15 bases between. This CDR3 has 14 residues. Together with reference TRBV7-8 and TRBJ1-1, the CDR3 gives the full variable domain: GAGVSQSPRYKVAKRGQDVALRCDPISGHVSLFWYQQALGQGPEFLTYFQNEAQLDKSGLPSDRFFAERPEGSVSTLKIQRTQQEDSAVYLCASSSHELDPEAFFGQGTRLTVV.

This clonotype came up a few times. This CDR3 reads CAISEFRRGLGGNTIYF. CDR3 sequence (DNA): TGTGCCATCAGTGAATTCCGAAGGGGACTAGGAGGAAACACCATATATTTT. The rearrangement uses TRBV10-3 and TRBJ1-3, with a possible D match to TRBD1 (5 bases). The V end lost 3 bases, the J end lost 4 bases, and 19 bases lay between the germline ends. Germline lookup yields CDR1 ENHRY and CDR2 SYGVKD. The CDR3 runs 17 residues.

The table lists this clonotype with many counts. This rearrangement joins TRBV7-6 to TRBJ2-7; possibly TRBD1 for D (6 bases). The CDR3 extends over 15 amino acids. Germline V CDR1 and CDR2: SGHVS, FNYEAQ. Between the trimmed V and J ends, which lost 6 bases and 5 bases, there was a span of 20 bases. The CDR3 protein is CASSYTGKISDEQYF. The CDR3 coding sequence is TGTGCCAGCAGTTACACAGGGAAGATATCTGACGAGCAGTACTTC.

This clonotype was seen at least ten times. The rearrangement joins TRBV7-2 to TRBJ2-1; weak D call: TRBD1 (5 bases). CDR1 SGHTA and CDR2 FQGNSA come from the germline V gene. V was cut by 2 bases and J by 11 bases, with 10 bases left in between. The CDR3 extends over 12 amino acids. The CDR3 DNA reads as TGTGCCAGCAGCTTAATGACAGACAAGCAGTTCTTC. As protein: CASSLMTDKQFF.

There are a few counts of this clonotype. The chain combines TRBV11-2 with TRBJ2-7, with 12 bases fitting TRBD2. Germline CDR1 is SGHAT and CDR2 is FQNNGV. The CDR3 extends over 17 amino acids. V lost 2 bases and J lost 7; bases outside the gene matches: 12. CDR3 nucleotide sequence: TGTGCCAGCAGCTTAAAGCGGGGTCTAGCGGGAGGGCTGGAGCAGTACGTC. It translates to CASSLKRGLAGGLEQYV.

The chain links TRBV4-1 to TRBJ2-7; D remains ambiguous. Germline CDR1 is MGHRA and CDR2 is YSYEKL. The V end was cut by 0 bases, the J end by 4 bases, with 10 bases between. The CDR3 runs 14 residues. The CDR3 region is CASSQDRGPYEQYV. CDR3 DNA: TGCGCCAGCAGCCAAGATCGTGGCCCGTACGAGCAGTACGTC.

The genes are TRBV28 and TRBJ1-6; TRBD1 aligns across 9 bases. The CDR3 consists of 15 residues. The trim removed 10 bases at V and 3 bases at J, leaving 7 bases unmatched. CDR1 is MDHEN and CDR2 is SYDVKM in the germline V gene. The CDR3: CATGDRALYNSPLHF. CDR3 in DNA: TGTGCCACCGGGGACAGGGCCCTCTATAATTCACCCCTCCACTTT. Full variable domain (remainder filled in from reference TRBV28 and TRBJ1-6): DVKVTQSSRYLVKRTGEKVFLECVQDMDHENMFWYRQDPGLGLRLIYFSYDVKMKEKGDIPEGYSVSREKKERFSLILESASTNQTSMYLCATGDRALYNSPLHFGNGTRLTVT.

The chain is built from TRBV5-6 and TRBJ1-1; no definite D call. CDR1 is SGHDT, CDR2 YYEEEE, per germline. V lost 4 bases to trimming and J lost 1 base, with 20 bases between them. The CDR3 loop spans 17 amino acids. This CDR3 reads CASSRAYQWAGNTEAFF. CDR3 DNA: TGTGCCAGCAGCCGGGCGTACCAATGGGCCGGGAACACTGAAGCTTTCTTT.

This clonotype was counted only a few times. The V gene is TRBV12-3 or TRBV12-4, the J gene TRBJ2-1; 8 positions agree with TRBD2. The CDR3 runs to 15 residues. V shed 6 bases, J shed 5 bases, and the junction held 9 bases outside the gene matches. CDR3 sequence reads: CASSSGAGAHNEQFF. The CDR3 DNA sequence: TGTGCCAGCAGCTCGGGAGCGGGAGCCCACAATGAGCAGTTCTTC.

The V and J genes are TRBV12-3 or TRBV12-4 and TRBJ1-2; D ambiguous. The V gene lost 2 bases and the J gene lost 3 bases, with 7 bases spanning the gap. This CDR3 has 13 amino acids. CDR3 sequence: CASSLQAYYGYTF. As DNA, the CDR3 is TGTGCCAGCAGTTTACAGGCGTACTATGGCTACACCTTC.

V gene TRBV5-4 combines with J gene TRBJ2-1, with 11 bases identical to TRBD2. Germline values: CDR1 SGHNT, CDR2 YYREEE (reference sequence). V gave up 2 bases and J gave up 9 bases; unmatched junction bases: 7. CDR3 length: 15 residues. CDR3 DNA sequence: TGTGCCAGCAGCTTTAGTACTAGCGGGAGCGGTGAGCAGTTCTTC. Translation gives CASSFSTSGSGEQFF.

This clonotype was seen more than once but under ten times. The rearrangement joins TRBV28 to TRBJ2-7; D is possibly TRBD1 (5 bases). Trimming removed 8 bases at V and 0 bases at J, with 8 bases between. Germline CDR1 reads MDHEN; CDR2 reads SYDVKM. The CDR3 contains 12 residues. CDR3 bases: TGTGCCAGCTACGACAGCTCCTACGAGCAGTACTTC. Translating gives CASYDSSYEQYF.

The chain links TRBV19 to TRBJ1-2; tentative D call: TRBD1 (5 bases). The germline V gene has CDR1 LNHDA and CDR2 SQIVND (reference sequence). The CDR3 sequence is 15 residues long. V dropped 5 bases and J dropped 2 bases, with 15 bases sitting between them. CDR3 nucleotides: TGTGCCAGTAGTTCACGGGGGACGAAAAACTATGGCTACACCTTC. Its translation is CASSSRGTKNYGYTF.

V is TRBV12-3 or TRBV12-4 and J is TRBJ2-5, with 10 bases that match TRBD2. The CDR3 is 14 amino acids. V dropped 3 bases and J dropped 6; count of bases not matched to a gene: 4. For the CDR3, the DNA is TGTGCCAGCAGTTTTGTAGCGGGAGGACAGACCCAGTACTTC. This encodes CASSFVAGGQTQYF.

V and J are TRBV10-3 and TRBJ2-3, with D unresolved. V gave up 2 bases and J gave up 5 bases, with 8 bases separating them. The CDR3 loop spans 13 amino acids. Per germline, CDR1 ENHRY and CDR2 SYGVKD. The DNA of the CDR3 is TGTGCCATCAGTGAGACAGAGAAAGATACGCAGTATTTT. This encodes CAISETEKDTQYF.

Note on this clonotype: A much larger clone differs from this one at a single base, so this may be a read error. The chain links TRBV6-5 to TRBJ2-1; TRBD2 agrees at 8 bases. CDR1 is MNHEY, CDR2 SVGAGI, per germline. The CDR3 is 16 residues long. The CDR3 loop is CASSYGAGRAQGEQSF. CDR3 nucleotide sequence: TGTGCCAGCAGCTACGGGGCCGGGAGGGCCCAAGGTGAGCAGTCCTTC.

This clonotype has at least ten counts. V is TRBV19 and J is TRBJ2-2, with 8 bases aligning to TRBD1. Germline lookup yields CDR1 LNHDA and CDR2 SQIVND (reference sequence). The ends lost 3 bases at V and 5 bases at J; junction bases unmatched: 5. CDR3 length equals 15 residues. This CDR3 reads CASSILDRVTGELFF. The DNA of the CDR3 is TGTGCCAGTAGTATTTTGGACAGGGTTACCGGGGAGCTGTTTTTT.